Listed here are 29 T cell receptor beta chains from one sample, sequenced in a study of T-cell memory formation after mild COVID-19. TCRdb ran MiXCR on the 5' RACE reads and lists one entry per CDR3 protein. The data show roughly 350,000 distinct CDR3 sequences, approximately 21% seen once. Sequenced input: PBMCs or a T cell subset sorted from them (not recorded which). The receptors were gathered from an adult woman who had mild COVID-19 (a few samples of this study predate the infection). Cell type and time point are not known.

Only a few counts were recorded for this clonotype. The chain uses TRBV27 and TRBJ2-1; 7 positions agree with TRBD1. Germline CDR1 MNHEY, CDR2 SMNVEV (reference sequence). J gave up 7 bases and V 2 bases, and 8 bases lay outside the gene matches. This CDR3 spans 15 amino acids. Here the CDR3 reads CASSLHRGWGNEQFF. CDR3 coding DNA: TGTGCCAGCAGTTTACACAGGGGCTGGGGGAATGAGCAGTTCTTC.

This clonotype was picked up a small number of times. The CDR3 spells CSEESLLNTEAFF. The CDR3 nucleotides read TGCAGCGAAGAGAGCCTACTGAACACTGAAGCTTTCTTT. The chain carries TRBV29-1 and TRBJ1-1; D unresolved. This CDR3 has 13 residues. V shed 7 bases and J shed 0 bases, with 12 bases lying between them. Germline CDR1 is SQVTM and CDR2 is ANQGSEA.

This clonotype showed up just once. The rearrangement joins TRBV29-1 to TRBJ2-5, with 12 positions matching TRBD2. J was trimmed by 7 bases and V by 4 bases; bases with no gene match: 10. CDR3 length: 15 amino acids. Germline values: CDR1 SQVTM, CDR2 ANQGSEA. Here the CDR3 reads CSVGETSGGLGTQYF. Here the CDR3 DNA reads TGCAGCGTTGGGGAGACTAGCGGGGGCCTGGGGACCCAGTACTTC.

The CDR3 DNA is TGTGCCAGCAGCTACTTGACACCTTACGAGCAGTACTTC. It encodes CASSYLTPYEQYF. This chain uses TRBV7-2 with TRBJ2-7, with D uncertain. V lost 4 bases and J lost 4, with 11 bases in between. The V gene's germline CDR1 is SGHTA and CDR2 FQGNSA. The CDR3 is made up of 13 amino acids.

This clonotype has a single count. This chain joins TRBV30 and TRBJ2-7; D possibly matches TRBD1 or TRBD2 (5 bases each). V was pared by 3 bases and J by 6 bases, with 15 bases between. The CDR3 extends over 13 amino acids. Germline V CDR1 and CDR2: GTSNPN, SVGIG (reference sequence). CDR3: CAWRMQGPGEQYF. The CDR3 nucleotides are TGTGCCTGGAGAATGCAGGGACCGGGCGAGCAGTACTTC.

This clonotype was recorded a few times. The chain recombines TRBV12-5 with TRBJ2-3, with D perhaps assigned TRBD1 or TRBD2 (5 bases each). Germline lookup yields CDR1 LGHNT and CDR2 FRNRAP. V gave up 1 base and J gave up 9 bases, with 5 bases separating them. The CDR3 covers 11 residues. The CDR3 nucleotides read TGTGCTAGTGGTTTGGGGGGGACGCAGTATTTT. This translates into CASGLGGTQYF.

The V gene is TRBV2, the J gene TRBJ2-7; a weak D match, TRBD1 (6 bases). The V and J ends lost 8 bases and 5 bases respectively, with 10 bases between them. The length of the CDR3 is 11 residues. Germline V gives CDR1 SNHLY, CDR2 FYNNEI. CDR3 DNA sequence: TGTGCCAGCTACAGGGTCAACGAGCAGTACTTC. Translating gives CASYRVNEQYF.

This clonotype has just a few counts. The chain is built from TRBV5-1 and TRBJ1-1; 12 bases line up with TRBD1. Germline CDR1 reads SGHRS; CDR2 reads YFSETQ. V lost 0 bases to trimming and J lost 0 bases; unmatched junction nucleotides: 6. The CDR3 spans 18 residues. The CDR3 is CASSLGTGTGGLNTEAFF. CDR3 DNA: TGCGCCAGCAGCTTGGGTACTGGGACAGGGGGCTTGAACACTGAAGCTTTCTTT. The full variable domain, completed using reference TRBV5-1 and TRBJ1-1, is KAGVTQTPRYLIKTRGQQVTLSCSPISGHRSVSWYQQTPGQGLQFLFEYFSETQRNKGNFPGRFSGRQFSNSRSEMNVSTLELGDSALYLCASSLGTGTGGLNTEAFFGQGTRLTVV.

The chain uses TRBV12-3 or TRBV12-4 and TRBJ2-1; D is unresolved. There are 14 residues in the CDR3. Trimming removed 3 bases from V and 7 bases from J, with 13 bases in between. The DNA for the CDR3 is TGTGCCAGCAGTTTTCTGCAGGTTAGGAATGAGCAGTTCTTC. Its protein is CASSFLQVRNEQFF.

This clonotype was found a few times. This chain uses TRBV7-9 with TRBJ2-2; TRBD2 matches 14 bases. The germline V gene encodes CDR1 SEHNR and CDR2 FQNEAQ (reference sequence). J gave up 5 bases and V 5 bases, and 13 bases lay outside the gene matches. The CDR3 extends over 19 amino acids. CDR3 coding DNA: TGTGCCAGCAGCCCCGGACTAGCGGGAGGCCGCTTTAGGACCGGGGAGCTGTTTTTT. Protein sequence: CASSPGLAGGRFRTGELFF.

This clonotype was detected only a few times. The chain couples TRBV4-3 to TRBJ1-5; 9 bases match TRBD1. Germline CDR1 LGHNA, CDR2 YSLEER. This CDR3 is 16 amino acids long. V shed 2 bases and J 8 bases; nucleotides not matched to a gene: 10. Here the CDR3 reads CASSQLLGQGEEPQHF. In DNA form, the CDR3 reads TGCGCCAGCAGCCAACTATTGGGACAGGGAGAGGAGCCCCAGCATTTT.

Written as DNA, the CDR3 is TGTGCCAGCAGCCATACGGGGACAGCACGTGGAAACACCATATATTTT. Translation gives CASSHTGTARGNTIYF. This rearrangement joins TRBV3-1 to TRBJ1-3; the match to TRBD1 covers 7 bases. V dropped 3 bases and J dropped 3; count of bases not matched to a gene: 8. The germline gives CDR1 LGHDT, CDR2 YNNKEL (reference sequence). CDR3 length equals 16 residues.

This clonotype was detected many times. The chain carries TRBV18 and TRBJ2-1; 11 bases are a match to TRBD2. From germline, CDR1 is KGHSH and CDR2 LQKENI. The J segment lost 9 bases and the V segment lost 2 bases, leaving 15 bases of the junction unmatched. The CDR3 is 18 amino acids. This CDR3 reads CASSPVLSGRARHGEQFF. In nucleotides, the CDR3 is TGTGCCAGCTCACCAGTTCTTAGCGGGAGGGCCCGCCATGGTGAGCAGTTCTTC.

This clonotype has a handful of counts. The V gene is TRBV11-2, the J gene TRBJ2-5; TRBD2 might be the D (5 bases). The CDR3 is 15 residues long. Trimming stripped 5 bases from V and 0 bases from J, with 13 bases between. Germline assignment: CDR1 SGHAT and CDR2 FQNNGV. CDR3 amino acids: CASSLGGVYQETQYF. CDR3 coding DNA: TGTGCCAGCAGCCTAGGAGGAGTGTACCAAGAGACCCAGTACTTC.

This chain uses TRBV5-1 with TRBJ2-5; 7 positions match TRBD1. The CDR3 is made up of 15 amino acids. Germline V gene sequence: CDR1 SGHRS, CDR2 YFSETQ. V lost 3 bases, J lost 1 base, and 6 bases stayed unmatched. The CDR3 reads CASSSTGASQETQYF. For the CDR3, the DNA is TGCGCCAGCAGCTCAACAGGGGCGAGCCAAGAGACCCAGTACTTC.

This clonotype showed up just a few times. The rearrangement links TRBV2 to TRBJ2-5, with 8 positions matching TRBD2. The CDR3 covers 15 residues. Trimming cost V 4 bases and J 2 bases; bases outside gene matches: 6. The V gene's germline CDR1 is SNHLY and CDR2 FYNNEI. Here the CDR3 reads CASSATSGTQETQYF. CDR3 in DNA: TGTGCCAGCAGTGCTACTAGCGGTACACAAGAGACCCAGTACTTC. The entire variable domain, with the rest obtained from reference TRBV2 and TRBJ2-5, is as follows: EPEVTQTPSHQVTQMGQEVILRCVPISNHLYFYWYRQILGQKVEFLVSFYNNEISEKSEIFDDQFSVERPDGSNFTLKIRSTKLEDSAMYFCASSATSGTQETQYFGPGTRLLVL.

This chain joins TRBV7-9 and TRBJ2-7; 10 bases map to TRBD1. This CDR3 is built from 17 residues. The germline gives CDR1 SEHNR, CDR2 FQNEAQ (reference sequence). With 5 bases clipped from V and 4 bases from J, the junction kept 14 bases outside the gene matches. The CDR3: CASSPPRGDRGWYEQYF. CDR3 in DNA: TGTGCCAGCAGCCCCCCCCGGGGGGACAGGGGTTGGTACGAGCAGTACTTC.

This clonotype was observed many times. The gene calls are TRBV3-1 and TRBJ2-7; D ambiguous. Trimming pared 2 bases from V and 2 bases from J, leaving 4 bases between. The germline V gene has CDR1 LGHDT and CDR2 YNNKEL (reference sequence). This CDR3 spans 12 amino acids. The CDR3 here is CASSQSTYEQYF. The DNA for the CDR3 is TGTGCCAGCAGCCAATCCACCTACGAGCAGTACTTC.

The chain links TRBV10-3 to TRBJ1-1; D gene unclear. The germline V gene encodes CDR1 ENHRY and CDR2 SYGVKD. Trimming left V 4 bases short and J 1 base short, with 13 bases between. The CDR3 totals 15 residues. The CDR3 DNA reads TGTGCCATCAGTGGGACCGGGTCACGGAACACTGAAGCTTTCTTT. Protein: CAISGTGSRNTEAFF.

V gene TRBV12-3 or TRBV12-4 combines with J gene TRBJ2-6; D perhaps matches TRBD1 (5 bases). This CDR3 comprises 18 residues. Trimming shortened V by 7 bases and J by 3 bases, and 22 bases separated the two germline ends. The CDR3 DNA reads TGTGCCAGCACCCCCAGAGACAGTCTCTTCTATGGGGCCAACGTCCTGACTTTC. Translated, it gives CASTPRDSLFYGANVLTF.

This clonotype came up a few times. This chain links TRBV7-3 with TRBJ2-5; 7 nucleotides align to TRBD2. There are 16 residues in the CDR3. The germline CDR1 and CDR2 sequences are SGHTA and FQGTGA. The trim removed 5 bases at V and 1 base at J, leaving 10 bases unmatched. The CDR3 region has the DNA TGTGCCAGCAGCCCAGGTTGGGGAGGGGCCCAAGAGACCCAGTACTTC. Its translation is CASSPGWGGAQETQYF. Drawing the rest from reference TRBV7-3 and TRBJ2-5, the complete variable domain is GAGVSQTPSNKVTEKGKYVELRCDPISGHTALYWYRQSLGQGPEFLIYFQGTGAADDSGLPNDRFFAVRPEGSVSTLKIQRTERGDSAVYLCASSPGWGGAQETQYFGPGTRLLVL.

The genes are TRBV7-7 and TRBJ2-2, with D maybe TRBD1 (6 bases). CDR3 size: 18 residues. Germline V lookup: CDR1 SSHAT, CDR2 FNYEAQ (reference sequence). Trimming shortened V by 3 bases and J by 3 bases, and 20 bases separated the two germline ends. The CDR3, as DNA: TGTGCCAGCAGCTTCCTTTACAGGGCACCTGCGGACACCGGGGAGCTGTTTTTT. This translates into CASSFLYRAPADTGELFF. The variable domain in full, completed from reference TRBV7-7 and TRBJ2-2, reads GAGVSQSPRYKVTKRGQDVTLRCDPISSHATLYWYQQALGQGPEFLTYFNYEAQPDKSGLPSDRFSAERPEGSISTLTIQRTEQRDSAMYRCASSFLYRAPADTGELFFGEGSRLTVL.

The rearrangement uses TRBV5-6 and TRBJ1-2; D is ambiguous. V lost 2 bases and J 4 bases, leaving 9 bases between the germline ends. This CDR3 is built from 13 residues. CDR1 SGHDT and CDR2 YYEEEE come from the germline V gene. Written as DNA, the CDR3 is TGTGCCAGCAGCTTCGGGAGTGGCTATGGCTACACCTTC. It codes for CASSFGSGYGYTF.

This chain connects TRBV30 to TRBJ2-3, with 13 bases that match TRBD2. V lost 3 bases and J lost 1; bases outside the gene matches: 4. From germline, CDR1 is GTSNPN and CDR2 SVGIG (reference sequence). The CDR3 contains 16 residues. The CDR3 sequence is CAWSQGLAGGTDTQYF. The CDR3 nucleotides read TGTGCCTGGAGCCAAGGACTAGCGGGAGGCACAGATACGCAGTATTTT.

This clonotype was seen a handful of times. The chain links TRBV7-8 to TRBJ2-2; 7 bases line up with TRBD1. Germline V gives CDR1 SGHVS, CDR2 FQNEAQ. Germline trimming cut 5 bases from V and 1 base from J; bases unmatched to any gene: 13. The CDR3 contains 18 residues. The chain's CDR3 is CASSPRVTDRQNTGELFF. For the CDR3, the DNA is TGTGCCAGCAGCCCAAGGGTTACGGACAGGCAGAACACCGGGGAGCTGTTTTTT.

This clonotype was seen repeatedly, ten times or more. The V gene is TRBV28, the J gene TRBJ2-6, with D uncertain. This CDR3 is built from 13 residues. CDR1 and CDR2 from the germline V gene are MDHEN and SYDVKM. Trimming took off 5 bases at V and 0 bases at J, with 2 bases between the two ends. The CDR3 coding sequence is TGTGCCAGCAGTGTCTCTGGGGCCAACGTCCTGACTTTC. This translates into CASSVSGANVLTF.

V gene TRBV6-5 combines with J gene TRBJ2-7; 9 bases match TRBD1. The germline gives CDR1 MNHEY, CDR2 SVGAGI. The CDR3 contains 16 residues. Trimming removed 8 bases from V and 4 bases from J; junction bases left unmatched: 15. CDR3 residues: CASLGPGQGTNYEQYF. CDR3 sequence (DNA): TGTGCCAGCCTCGGGCCGGGACAGGGCACAAATTACGAGCAGTACTTC.

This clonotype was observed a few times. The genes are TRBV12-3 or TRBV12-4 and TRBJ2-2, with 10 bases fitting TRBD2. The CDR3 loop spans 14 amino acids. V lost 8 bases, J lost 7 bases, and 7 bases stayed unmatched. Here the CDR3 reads CASGSGRDNGELFF. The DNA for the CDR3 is TGTGCCAGCGGGAGCGGGAGGGATAACGGGGAGCTGTTTTTT.

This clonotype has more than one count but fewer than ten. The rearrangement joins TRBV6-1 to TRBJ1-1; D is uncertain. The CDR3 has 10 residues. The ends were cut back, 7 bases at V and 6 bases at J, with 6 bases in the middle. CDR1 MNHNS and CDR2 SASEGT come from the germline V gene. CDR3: CASIGSEAFF. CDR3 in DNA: TGTGCCAGCATCGGATCTGAAGCTTTCTTT.